The clone carrying this T cell receptor beta chain was observed many times. What it recognizes is unknown. V gave up 1 base and J gave up 5 bases, with 13 bases separating them. Germline CDR1 is SGHTA and CDR2 is FQGNSA. CDR3 size: 15 residues. TCRdb ran MiXCR on the reads and lists one entry per CDR3 protein. The sample records over 100,000 distinct CDR3 sequences, 10% being singletons. The sample belongs to a study of T cell repertoires in cytomegalovirus infection. Regarding the study as a whole: Identification of carriers of CMV plus the relevant HLA was performed using cumulative public TCR beta family frequency. In two of eight donors, the top clonotype was HLA-C-restricted CMV-specific.

This clonotype was obtained from a human donor in good health (CMV status not recorded). Some clones in this sample may be carry-over from other donors' samples. The sample was PBMCs, sequenced either directly or after in vitro stimulation (not recorded which). The chain couples TRBV7-2 to TRBJ2-3; D might be TRBD1 or TRBD2, each matching 5 bases. The CDR3 region is CASSLVWGSGDTQYF. The CDR3 DNA is TGTGCCAGCAGCTTAGTCTGGGGGTCGGGAGATACGCAGTATTTT. The variable domain in full, completed from reference TRBV7-2 and TRBJ2-3, reads GAGVSQSPSNKVTEKGKDVELRCDPISGHTALYWYRQSLGQGLEFLIYFQGNSAPDKSGLPSDRFSAERTGGSVSTLTIQRTQQEDSAVYLCASSLVWGSGDTQYFGPGTRLTVL.